These T cell receptor beta chains were read from a single sample in a study of cytomegalovirus exposure and HLA in healthy donors. Clones were sequenced by immunoSEQ multiplex PCR, and TCRdb holds only the in-frame ones, with some missing. Its listing shows over 45,000 clones. The sequenced sample consisted of PBMCs. Every receptor here comes from a middle-aged woman in good health and CMV-seronegative. Each CDR3 is given with its conserved first and last residue. The D gene is left open where the match is weak. Clone size, where shown, is once, few, many, or a class for clones that have expanded.

15,NA,TRBV6-5,TRBJ1-1,NA,CASSYNPGMNTEAFF,TGTGCCAGCAGTTACAATCCGGGAATGAACACTGAAGCTTTCTTT
14,NA,TRBV6-5,TRBJ1-2,NA,CASSPWGEVNGYTF,TGTGCCAGCAGCCCTTGGGGGGAGGTCAACGGCTACACCTTC
16,NA,TRBV7-9,TRBJ2-7,NA,CASRPPSTFIAYEQYF,TGTGCCAGCAGGCCCCCCTCGACATTTATCGCCTACGAGCAGTACTTC
13,NA,TRBV5-5,TRBJ1-1,NA,CASSLLRGSEAFF,TGTGCCAGCAGCCTCCTTAGGGGTTCTGAAGCTTTCTTT
14,NA,TRBV18,TRBJ2-1,NA,CASSPTNGYNEQFF,TGTGCCAGCTCACCAACGAACGGTTACAATGAGCAGTTCTTC
16,NA,TRBV7-2,TRBJ2-6,NA,CASSPSGQAGANVLTF,TGTGCCAGCAGCCCAAGTGGGCAAGCTGGGGCCAACGTCCTGACTTTC
16,NA,TRBV14,TRBJ2-7,TRBD1,CASSQTKDRGRNEQYF,TGTGCCAGCAGCCAAACAAAAGACAGGGGGCGAAACGAGCAGTACTTC
14,NA,TRBV28,TRBJ2-1,NA,CASSLGQSYNEQFF,TGTGCCAGCAGTCTAGGACAGAGTTACAATGAGCAGTTCTTC
14,NA,TRBV6-5,TRBJ1-5,NA,CASREGQGLQPQHF,TGTGCCAGCCGGGAGGGGCAGGGGCTCCAGCCCCAGCATTTT
14,NA,TRBV5-4,TRBJ2-1,TRBD1,CASSFRTGDNEQFF,TGTGCCAGCAGCTTTAGGACAGGGGATAATGAGCAGTTCTTC
13,NA,TRBV16,TRBJ1-1,TRBD1,CASSLARDREAFF,TGTGCCAGCAGCCTCGCCCGGGACAGAGAAGCTTTCTTT
14,NA,TRBV7-6,TRBJ1-5,NA,CASSLNRRNQPQHF,TGTGCCAGCAGCTTAAACAGGCGCAATCAGCCCCAGCATTTT
15,NA,TRBV7-9,TRBJ2-5,TRBD1,CASSLSTGGAKTQYF,TGTGCCAGCAGCTTATCAACAGGGGGCGCGAAGACCCAGTACTTC
14,NA,TRBV7-2,TRBJ2-7,TRBD1,CASNTMTGPYEQYF,TGTGCCAGCAATACAATGACAGGGCCCTACGAGCAGTACTTC
12,NA,TRBV2,TRBJ2-3,NA,CASSSSTDTQYF,TGTGCCAGCAGTTCTAGCACAGATACGCAGTATTTT
17,NA,TRBV7-2,TRBJ2-5,NA,CASSLVVGLAVEETQYF,TGTGCCAGCAGCTTAGTGGTCGGGTTAGCCGTAGAAGAGACCCAGTACTTC
17,NA,TRBV21-1,TRBJ1-5,NA,CASSTPTGTGINQPQHF,TGTGCCAGCAGCACACCGACCGGGACAGGGATTAATCAGCCCCAGCATTTT
16,NA,TRBV4-2,TRBJ1-6,NA,CASSHPGRGNNSPLHF,TGTGCCAGCAGCCACCCGGGGAGGGGAAATAATTCACCCCTCCACTTT
13,NA,TRBV7-7,TRBJ2-5,NA,CASSRGQQETQYF,TGTGCTAGCAGCCGAGGACAGCAAGAGACCCAGTACTTC
15,NA,TRBV19,TRBJ2-5,TRBD2,CASSKQRGGLGTQYF,TGTGCCAGTAGTAAGCAGCGGGGGGGCTTGGGGACCCAGTACTTC
10,NA,TRBV20-1,TRBJ2-1,NA,CSASFNEQFF,TGCAGTGCTAGCTTCAATGAGCAGTTCTTC
14,NA,TRBV28,TRBJ2-4,NA,CASSLTERRNIQYF,TGTGCCAGCAGTTTAACCGAGCGGCGAAACATTCAGTACTTC
17,NA,TRBV4-1,TRBJ1-1,TRBD1,CASSLRQGPTLNTEAFF,TGCGCCAGCAGCCTGCGACAGGGTCCGACCCTGAACACTGAAGCTTTCTTT
14,NA,TRBV4-2,TRBJ2-3,TRBD2,CASSQGTSADTQYF,TGTGCCAGCAGCCAAGGGACTAGCGCAGATACGCAGTATTTT
13,NA,TRBV29-1,TRBJ2-7,NA,CSVASPVSYEQYF,TGCAGCGTTGCATCGCCGGTCTCCTACGAGCAGTACTTC
16,NA,TRBV13,TRBJ2-4,TRBD1,CASSSRTGVAKNIQYF,TGTGCCAGCAGCTCCAGGACAGGGGTAGCCAAAAACATTCAGTACTTC
13,medium-sized,TRBV6-1,TRBJ2-5,NA,CASTAEPQETQYF,TGTGCCAGCACGGCGGAACCCCAAGAGACCCAGTACTTC
14,NA,TRBV5-5,TRBJ2-3,NA,CASNGLPPADTQYF,TGTGCCAGCAATGGACTTCCTCCCGCAGATACGCAGTATTTT
13,NA,TRBV18,TRBJ1-1,TRBD1,CASTETGGTEAFF,TGTGCCAGCACCGAAACAGGGGGGACTGAAGCTTTCTTT
15,NA,TRBV30,TRBJ2-7,TRBD1,CAWSVGGGLAYEQYF,TGTGCCTGGAGTGTAGGGGGCGGGCTCGCCTACGAGCAGTACTTC
14,NA,TRBV6-1,TRBJ2-7,NA,CASSGGDRKIEQYF,TGTGCCAGCAGTGGGGGGGACAGAAAGATTGAGCAGTACTTC
12,NA,TRBV6-5,TRBJ2-7,NA,CATRAPDNEQYF,TGTGCCACGCGGGCCCCCGATAACGAGCAGTACTTC
13,NA,TRBV5-1,TRBJ1-1,NA,CASSLDRDTEAFF,TGCGCCAGCAGCTTGGACAGGGACACTGAAGCTTTCTTT
20,NA,TRBV30,TRBJ1-2,TRBD1,CAWTGGTACQGDLPVYGYTF,TGTGCCTGGACTGGGGGGACAGCTTGCCAAGGGGACCTCCCCGTCTATGGCTACACCTTC
14,NA,TRBV11-2,TRBJ2-7,TRBD1,CASSPQTGNYEQYF,TGTGCCAGCAGCCCACAGACAGGGAACTACGAGCAGTACTTC
16,NA,TRBV11-3,TRBJ2-1,TRBD2,CASSSRLAGGRSEQFF,TGTGCCAGCAGCTCCCGACTAGCGGGAGGGCGGAGTGAGCAGTTCTTC
14,NA,TRBV6-1,TRBJ2-7,TRBD1,CASSEGPGGYEQYF,TGTGCCAGCAGTGAAGGGCCAGGGGGCTACGAGCAGTACTTC
17,NA,TRBV15,TRBJ2-6,TRBD2,CATSRGLAGGGANVLTF,TGTGCCACCAGCAGAGGACTAGCGGGAGGTGGGGCCAACGTCCTGACTTTC
14,NA,TRBV2,TRBJ1-6,NA,CASEGGQANSPLHF,TGTGCCAGCGAGGGTGGGCAAGCGAATTCACCCCTCCACTTT
14,NA,TRBV4-3,TRBJ2-1,NA,CASSPSPSGNEQFF,TGCGCCAGCAGCCCCTCCCCAAGCGGCAATGAGCAGTTCTTC
18,NA,TRBV6-1,TRBJ2-3,NA,CASSAQRVSSTSTDTQYF,TGTGCCAGCAGTGCCCAGCGGGTCTCATCGACTAGCACAGATACGCAGTATTTT
16,NA,TRBV5-6,TRBJ1-5,NA,CASSKLGGNSNQPQHF,TGTGCCAGCAGTAAGCTCGGAGGGAATAGCAATCAGCCCCAGCATTTT
14,NA,TRBV6-6,TRBJ1-4,TRBD1,CASSYYRGGEKLFF,TGTGCCAGCAGTTACTACAGGGGGGGAGAAAAACTGTTTTTT
15,NA,TRBV28,TRBJ1-2,TRBD1,CASSSPGTEGYGYTF,TGTGCCAGCAGTTCCCCCGGGACAGAAGGCTATGGCTACACCTTC
14,NA,TRBV5-1,TRBJ2-5,TRBD1,CASSLQGAGETQYF,TGCGCCAGCAGCTTGCAGGGGGCTGGAGAGACCCAGTACTTC
13,medium-sized,TRBV19,TRBJ1-2,NA,CASSIEGVRGYTF,TGTGCCAGTAGTATCGAAGGGGTCCGGGGCTACACCTTC
14,NA,TRBV5-6,TRBJ2-7,NA,CASLSTGATYEQYF,TGTGCCAGCTTATCGACAGGAGCTACCTACGAGCAGTACTTC
16,NA,TRBV5-1,TRBJ1-4,NA,CASSSGGTSQGEKLFF,TGCGCCAGCAGCTCGGGGGGGACCTCGCAAGGGGAAAAACTGTTTTTT
14,NA,TRBV9,TRBJ1-2,TRBD1,CASSARTGNYGYTF,TGTGCCAGCAGCGCCCGGACAGGGAACTATGGCTACACCTTC
17,NA,TRBV7-9,TRBJ2-7,TRBD1,CASSFLPFSDRFYEQYF,TGTGCCAGCAGCTTCCTCCCTTTTTCGGACAGGTTCTACGAGCAGTACTTC
17,NA,TRBV9,TRBJ2-2,NA,CASSVATRGLDTGELFF,TGTGCCAGCAGCGTAGCTACTCGGGGATTGGACACCGGGGAGCTGTTTTTT
15,NA,TRBV6-1,TRBJ2-3,NA,CASSEKAYGTDTQYF,TGTGCCAGCAGTGAAAAAGCGTATGGCACAGATACGCAGTATTTT
14,NA,TRBV11-3,TRBJ2-5,TRBD1,CAGSLQGAVETQYF,TGTGCCGGCAGCTTACAGGGGGCCGTAGAGACTCAGTACTTC
15,NA,TRBV4-1,TRBJ2-7,NA,CASSLRLESAYEQYF,TGCGCCAGCAGCCTTCGACTAGAGAGCGCCTACGAGCAGTACTTC
14,NA,TRBV9,TRBJ2-7,NA,CASNLEGGNYEQYF,TGTGCCAGCAACCTGGAGGGGGGGAACTACGAGCAGTACTTC
10,NA,TRBV29-1,TRBJ1-1,NA,CSGRNTEAFF,TGCAGCGGGAGAAACACTGAAGCTTTCTTT
15,NA,TRBV6-5,TRBJ1-2,NA,CASSYRPGAWGGYTF,TGTGCCAGCAGTTACAGGCCAGGGGCGTGGGGTGGCTACACCTTC
15,NA,TRBV2,TRBJ2-2,TRBD2,CASSLGGSGTGELFF,TGTGCCAGCAGTTTAGGCGGGAGTGGCACCGGGGAGCTGTTTTTT
12,NA,TRBV11-3,TRBJ2-5,NA,CASSFRGETQYF,TGTGCCAGCAGCTTTAGAGGGGAGACCCAGTACTTC